What follows are 22 T cell receptor beta chains derived from one specimen sequenced in a study of CD8 T cells in ankylosing spondylitis. TCRdb fed the 5' RACE reads into MiXCR, producing one record per CDR3 protein. This table has approximately 220,000 distinct CDR3 sequences, 10% to 13% appearing once. Input material: blood, either unsorted or a sorted T cell fraction (not recorded which). The source is a male donor with ankylosing spondylitis or in good health (not recorded which).

This clonotype occurred many times. V and J are TRBV5-6 and TRBJ1-2; 7 bases agree with TRBD1. The germline gives CDR1 SGHDT, CDR2 YYEEEE. This CDR3 has 16 amino acids. Trimming cost V 0 bases and J 4 bases; bases outside gene matches: 9. CDR3 coding DNA: TGTGCCAGCAGCTTGGCCAGGGCAGGGGGATTCTATGGCTACACCTTC. Translating gives CASSLARAGGFYGYTF.

This clonotype was observed at least ten times. This chain links TRBV6-2 or TRBV6-3 with TRBJ2-7; tentative D call: TRBD1 (6 bases). Germline V lookup: CDR1 MNHEY, CDR2 SVGEGT. The CDR3 spans 14 residues. V lost 4 bases to trimming and J lost 0 bases, with 10 bases between them. This chain's CDR3 is CASSSPGASYEQYF. CDR3 nucleotides: TGTGCCAGCAGTTCTCCAGGGGCCTCCTACGAGCAGTACTTC.

At least ten counts were recorded for this clonotype. The V gene is TRBV12-3 or TRBV12-4, the J gene TRBJ2-6; no firm D call. V was pared by 6 bases and J by 3 bases, with 6 bases between. This CDR3 has 13 residues. CDR3 loop: CASRFSGANVLTF. DNA of the CDR3: TGTGCCAGCAGGTTTAGTGGGGCCAACGTCCTGACTTTC.

This chain connects TRBV12-3 or TRBV12-4 to TRBJ1-3; no clear D gene. The length of the CDR3 is 11 residues. This CDR3 reads CFSGVGNTIYF. CDR3 sequence (DNA): TGTTTTTCCGGGGTTGGAAACACCATATATTTT.

The genes are TRBV15 and TRBJ2-5; 16 positions agree with TRBD2. Trimming cost V 0 bases and J 6 bases; bases outside gene matches: 7. There are 18 residues in the CDR3. Looked up from germline, CDR1 is LNHNV and CDR2 is YYDKDF (reference sequence). This CDR3 is CATSRDRGLAGGPKTQYF. DNA of the CDR3: TGTGCCACCAGCAGAGATCGGGGACTAGCGGGGGGGCCAAAGACCCAGTACTTC.

V gene TRBV27 combines with J gene TRBJ2-1; D not certain. Germline V gives CDR1 MNHEY, CDR2 SMNVEV (reference sequence). The CDR3 sequence is 15 residues long. Between the trimmed V and J ends, which lost 6 bases and 7 bases, there was a span of 19 bases. The CDR3 DNA follows: TGTGCCAGCAGCCCCTCGGTCCTGGGTACAAATGAGCAGTTCTTC. It specifies CASSPSVLGTNEQFF.

The chain employs TRBV24-1 and TRBJ1-2, with D possibly being TRBD1 (6 bases). Per the germline V gene, CDR1 is KGHDR and CDR2 is SFDVKD. Trimming stripped 10 bases from V and 1 base from J, with 12 bases between. The CDR3 consists of 13 residues. This chain's CDR3 is CATSTGNNYGYTF. In nucleotides, the CDR3 is TGTGCCACTTCGACAGGAAATAACTATGGCTACACCTTC.

This clonotype has more than one count but fewer than ten. The chain joins TRBV7-2 to TRBJ2-7, with TRBD2 identical over 10 bases. Looked up from germline, CDR1 is SGHTA and CDR2 is FQGNSA. There are 17 residues in the CDR3. V lost 5 bases and J lost 0; bases outside the gene matches: 10. In DNA, the CDR3 is TGTGCCAGCAGCATACTAGCGGGGAGCTCCCACTCCTACGAGCAGTACTTC. Its translation is CASSILAGSSHSYEQYF.

This clonotype has a count of ten or more. The chain carries TRBV7-2 and TRBJ2-3; 11 nucleotides line up with TRBD2. This CDR3 contains 15 residues. Germline-derived CDR1 and CDR2 are SGHTA and FQGNSA. J gave up 4 bases and V 0 bases, and 0 bases lay outside the gene matches. The CDR3 DNA follows: TGTGCCAGCAGCTTAGCTAGCGGGGGGGCAGATACGCAGTATTTT. It encodes CASSLASGGADTQYF.

This clonotype was picked up many times. For the CDR3, the DNA is TGTGCCAGCAGCTTCTTTCGGGGGATCGAAGAGACCCAGTACTTC. It is translated as CASSFFRGIEETQYF. This sequence joins TRBV7-9 and TRBJ2-5; weak D call: TRBD2 (6 bases). The CDR3 is made up of 15 amino acids. V dropped 3 bases and J dropped 3 bases, with 14 bases sitting between them. CDR1 is SEHNR, CDR2 FQNEAQ, per germline (reference sequence).

For this clonotype: This sequence may be a read error, since a much larger clone differs from it by one base. The rearrangement links TRBV12-3 or TRBV12-4 to TRBJ2-5, with a possible D match to TRBD2 (5 bases). Trimming took off 6 bases at V and 1 base at J, with 12 bases between the two ends. This CDR3 has 14 amino acids. The CDR3 loop reads CASRTTGFQETQYF. CDR3 DNA sequence: TGTGCCAGCAGAACGACGGGGTTCCAAGAGACCCAGTACTTC.

This clonotype was recorded at least ten times. V is TRBV6-5 and J is TRBJ2-2, with D unresolved. The V end lost 0 bases, the J end lost 1 base, and 6 bases lay between the germline ends. CDR1 MNHEY and CDR2 SVGAGI come from the germline V gene. The CDR3 extends over 15 amino acids. DNA for the CDR3: TGTGCCAGCAGTTACTCAGACGGGAACACCGGGGAGCTGTTTTTT. It encodes CASSYSDGNTGELFF.

In its sample, this clonotype was seen a few times. This chain connects TRBV7-3 to TRBJ1-6; D unresolved. Per germline, CDR1 SGHTA and CDR2 FQGTGA. Trimming removed 5 bases at V and 7 bases at J, with 15 bases between. CDR3 length equals 15 residues. The CDR3 loop is CASSPGGQRNSPLHF. The CDR3 coding sequence is TGTGCCAGCAGCCCTGGCGGCCAGCGAAATTCACCCCTCCACTTT.

This clonotype was seen a handful of times. The chain employs TRBV7-3 and TRBJ2-1; TRBD2 agrees at 14 bases. Looked up from germline, CDR1 is SGHTA and CDR2 is FQGTGA. The V and J ends lost 5 bases and 9 bases, in that order; junction bases with no gene match: 6. CDR3 size: 15 residues. CDR3 in amino acids: CASSLTSGGAVEQFF. CDR3 in DNA: TGTGCCAGCAGCCTGACTAGCGGGGGGGCAGTTGAGCAGTTCTTC.

This clonotype was picked up many times. The chain links TRBV5-1 to TRBJ2-7, with D possibly TRBD2 on 5 matching bases. Trimming pared 0 bases from V and 5 bases from J, leaving 9 bases between. CDR1 and CDR2 (germline): SGHRS, YFSETQ. This CDR3 has 13 amino acids. The CDR3, as DNA: TGCGCCAGCAGCTTGGAGCGGTTTGACGAGCAGTACTTC. This translates into CASSLERFDEQYF.

This clonotype was observed a few times. The chain uses TRBV19 and TRBJ1-5; D ambiguous. The V gene's germline CDR1 is LNHDA and CDR2 SQIVND (reference sequence). CDR3 length: 12 amino acids. Trimming removed 7 bases at V and 4 bases at J, with 8 bases between. CDR3 in DNA: TGTGCCAGTAAGGAGCTTAATCAGCCCCAGCATTTT. It specifies CASKELNQPQHF.

Concerning this clonotype: Its ends do not fully match the called genes, so a read error is possible. The CDR3 DNA reads TGTGCCAGCAGCTCTTGGGGGGCGAACCCTGAAGCTTTCTTT. Protein: CASSSWGANPEAFF. V usage is TRBV3-1 and J usage is TRBJ1-1; maybe TRBD1 (6 bases). CDR3 length equals 14 residues. Germline CDR1 reads LGHDT; CDR2 reads YNNKEL (reference sequence). Filled out from reference TRBV3-1 and TRBJ1-1, the complete variable domain reads DTAVSQTPKYLVTQMGNDKSIKCEQNLGHDTMYWYKQDSKKFLKIMFSYNNKELIINETVPNRFSPKSPDKAHLNLHINSLELGDSAVYFCASSSWGANPEAFFGQGTRLTVV.

This clonotype showed up many times. The chain has TRBV20-1 and TRBJ1-5, with 8 nucleotides matching TRBD1. V was pared by 6 bases and J by 2 bases, with 6 bases of the junction left unmatched. The length of the CDR3 is 14 residues. CDR1 and CDR2 (germline): DFQATT, SNEGSKA (reference sequence). The CDR3 DNA follows: TGCAGTGCCCGGACAGGGTTAGGCAATCAGCCCCAGCATTTT. Its translation: CSARTGLGNQPQHF.

This clonotype was observed many times. The chain is built from TRBV7-2 and TRBJ1-5; D uncertain. V was trimmed by 5 bases and J by 0 bases, leaving 11 bases between them. The CDR3 is 15 amino acids. The V gene's germline CDR1 is SGHTA and CDR2 FQGNSA. CDR3 nucleotides: TGTGCCAGCAGCCCTAGGTCCAATAGCAATCAGCCCCAGCATTTT. Its protein product is CASSPRSNSNQPQHF.

This clonotype was counted many times. The CDR3 bases are TGCAGCGCTGGTGCAGGGGGCAAGGCAACTAATGAAAAACTGTTTTTT. This sequence encodes CSAGAGGKATNEKLFF. This chain uses TRBV29-1 with TRBJ1-4; TRBD1 agrees at 8 bases. The germline gives CDR1 SQVTM, CDR2 ANQGSEA. The CDR3 has 16 residues. Trimming took 7 bases from V and 0 from J; bases not matched to a gene: 10.

Only a few counts were recorded for this clonotype. V gene TRBV29-1 combines with J gene TRBJ1-2, with 7 bases that match TRBD1. The V gene end was trimmed by 7 bases and the J gene end by 4 bases; junction bases not matched to a gene: 15. The CDR3 is 15 residues long. Germline V lookup: CDR1 SQVTM, CDR2 ANQGSEA. CDR3 loop: CSASLQGSLGYGYTF. The DNA for the CDR3 is TGCAGCGCCAGTTTACAGGGGTCGCTAGGCTATGGCTACACCTTC.

This clonotype was counted many times. V is TRBV5-1 and J is TRBJ2-7, with 8 bases that match TRBD1. Trimming at V came to 4 bases and at J to 8 bases, leaving 11 bases not matched to a gene. Germline V gene sequence: CDR1 SGHRS, CDR2 YFSETQ. This CDR3 has 14 amino acids. The CDR3 loop reads CASSQDREIVKQYF. The CDR3 nucleotides are TGCGCCAGCAGCCAGGACAGGGAAATAGTCAAGCAGTACTTC.